The 8 T cell receptor beta chains in this list originate from one sample, sequenced in a study of CD8+CD57+ T cells in acquired aplastic anemia. TCR beta VDJ and CDR3 were profiled, and genomic DNA was the template. TCRdb independently ran MiXCR on the reads; one entry per CDR3 protein. The sample gives tens of thousands of distinct CDR3 sequences, approximately 57% of which show up once; 45% to 65% is in the top ten. The authors sequenced patients whose flow cytometry had shown CD8+CD57+ cell expansion. The sequenced sample consisted of sorted CD4+, CD8+, or CD8+CD57+ T cells (not recorded which) from PBMCs. These receptors came from a human donor with aplastic anemia.

The chain has TRBV28 and TRBJ2-5; 8 positions agree with TRBD1. The CDR3 runs 17 residues. The trim removed 2 bases at V and 5 bases at J, leaving 13 bases unmatched. Germline loops: CDR1 MDHEN, CDR2 SYDVKM. CDR3 loop: CASSLGSPQGGRETQYF. CDR3 nucleotide sequence: TGTGCCAGCAGTTTAGGTTCCCCACAGGGGGGCAGGGAGACCCAGTACTTC.

This clonotype showed up many times. The chain recombines TRBV15 with TRBJ2-1; 9 bases fit TRBD1. Unmatched junction bases numbered 14, after V lost 5 bases and J lost 9 bases. The length of the CDR3 is 16 residues. Germline V gene sequence: CDR1 LNHNV, CDR2 YYDKDF (reference sequence). In DNA form, the CDR3 reads TGTGCCACCAGCCTCGCCACAGGGGGCGCTTATGGTGAGCAGTTCTTC. It codes for CATSLATGGAYGEQFF.

The V gene is TRBV15, the J gene TRBJ2-3; D might be TRBD2 (5 bases). The ends were cut back, 0 bases at V and 4 bases at J, with 11 bases in the middle. CDR3 length: 15 residues. The germline CDR1 and CDR2 sequences are LNHNV and YYDKDF (reference sequence). CDR3 residues: CATSRDRGSADTQYF. CDR3 in DNA: TGTGCCACCAGCAGAGATCGAGGGAGCGCAGATACGCAGTATTTT.

The rearrangement links TRBV20-1 to TRBJ1-5; 9 bases line up with TRBD1. The CDR3 totals 13 residues. Germline V gene data show CDR1 as DFQATT and CDR2 as SNEGSKA (reference sequence). V was clipped by 1 base and J by 6 bases; unmatched bases: 1. CDR3 residues: CSARGQGGQPQHF. The CDR3 bases are TGCAGTGCTAGAGGACAGGGGGGTCAGCCCCAGCATTTT.

The J gene is TRBJ2-5, the V gene TRBV10-3, with 11 positions matching TRBD2. This CDR3 contains 15 residues. Losses at the gene ends were 2 bases for V and 5 bases for J; bases not matched to a gene: 4. The germline gives CDR1 ENHRY, CDR2 SYGVKD. In DNA, the CDR3 is TGTGCCATCAGTGAGACAGGGACTAGCGGCGAGACCCAGTACTTC. It encodes CAISETGTSGETQYF.

The chain links TRBV7-8 to TRBJ1-5; 8 bases agree with TRBD1. V shed 5 bases, J shed 3 bases, and the junction held 6 bases outside the gene matches. Germline assignment: CDR1 SGHVS and CDR2 FQNEAQ. This CDR3 comprises 15 residues. The CDR3 here is CASSGQGAVNQPQHF. CDR3 nucleotides: TGTGCCAGCAGCGGACAGGGTGCGGTCAATCAGCCCCAGCATTTT.

The V call is TRBV6-1, the J call TRBJ1-2; D may be TRBD1 (5 bases). The CDR3 extends over 14 amino acids. The V and J ends lost 4 bases and 4 bases respectively, with 13 bases between them. From germline, CDR1 is MNHNS and CDR2 SASEGT. The CDR3 DNA follows: TGTGCCAGCAGTGTTCAGGGAGAGAGCTATGGCTACACCTTC. Its protein is CASSVQGESYGYTF.

The chain recombines TRBV30 with TRBJ2-7; TRBD1 agrees at 8 bases. V shed 7 bases and J 2 bases; nucleotides not matched to a gene: 4. The CDR3 runs to 12 residues. The germline V gene has CDR1 GTSNPN and CDR2 SVGIG (reference sequence). The CDR3 DNA reads TGTGCCTTCTGGACAGGGCCCTACGAGCAGTACTTC. Encoded protein: CAFWTGPYEQYF.